This T cell receptor (beta chain) emerged from a study of identical twins (dated by TCRdb to 2016 to 2018). About the full investigation: To test whether fetal clonotypes persist, the study used deep sequencing on TCR alpha and beta repertoires from monozygotic twins, unrelated adults of various ages, and cord blood. To rule out contamination, replicate twin experiments were performed at different times with different library preparation protocols.

In regard to this clonotype: The antigen it recognizes is unknown. Qualities for individual bases were not recorded, and no much larger clone is one base off.

Measured from the cysteine to the phenylalanine, the CDR3 is 17 residues long. Only the CDR3 part of the read is kept: 51 bases, read in frame from the first base. V has 9 bases trimmed and J has 3 bases trimmed; junction bases matching no gene number 9. The germline V gene encodes CDR1 MNHNS and CDR2 SASEGT. Overall study results and their limits: Abundant cord blood beta clonotypes carried fewer insertions; young adult naive repertoires showed a weaker similar trend, while memory repertoires showed none. Invariant T cells such as MAIT and iNKT could partly confound zero-insertion analyses, though diverse VJ usage argued against this for most clonotypes. Out-of-frame TCR alpha sequences shared between twins showed an excess of low generation-probability sequences compared with coincidental sharing between unrelated individuals. Excess twin sharing in beta out-of-frame sequences was weaker because fewer shared sequences lowered the signal-to-noise ratio. Because the same donors could not be followed over many years, the conclusions relied on cross-sectional statistical analysis. Out-of-frame TCR alpha sharing in monozygotic twins was systematically underestimated by recombination models, whereas sharing between unrelated individuals was in agreement with the recombination models.

Library preparation used 5' RACE. Reads for this sample came from an Illumina HiSeq 2000. A universal primer binding site was added through template switching, and the final cDNA carried a unique molecular identifier so that TCR cDNA molecules could be counted accurately. Specific primers in the conserved constant-segment region were used to synthesize first-strand cDNA for TCR alpha and beta chains. Each cDNA library was double barcoded, with a SMART-Mk sample barcode plus Illumina barcodes, to control for contamination. TruSeq adapter sequences along with Illumina sample barcodes were introduced in two successive PCR steps. Sequencing of the TCR alpha and beta cDNA libraries was done on the Illumina HiSeq platform using custom primers. As for the authors' bioinformatics: Unique molecular identifiers were extracted from raw reads with MiGEC, and CDR3 positions were determined with MiXCR. Recombination models were inferred per individual with the repgenHMM and IGoR tools using an EM algorithm. Shared clonotype analysis was performed with the tcR package in R, normalizing sharing by the product of cloneset sizes. To study raw recombination without the effects of thymic and clonal selection, out-of-frame nonproductive sequences were analyzed. In TCRdb, the public reads were trimmed at Q25 with fastp and aligned with MiXCR, with productive beta chains retained. One record per CDR3 amino acid sequence lists the most common genes and DNA. TCRdb's processing, not the authors', yielded these V and J calls. The sample includes 410,000 or so distinct CDR3 sequences, with about 18% observed a single time. 10% to 15% of the sample is in the top ten clones.

Every donor was a healthy Caucasian. Three unrelated non-twin adults were additionally sequenced: a male aged 18 to 30, a male aged 50 to 60 and a female aged 50 to 60. Miltenyi CD45RO+ enrichment and human naive T-cell isolation kits were used to isolate memory (CD45RO+) and naive T cells from PBMC. The material sequenced was naive T cells sorted from blood. This specimen's cell subset or site label, per the study, means: cells isolated with a human naive T-cell isolation kit. The chain is encoded by TRBV6-1 joined to TRBJ2-1, and TRBD2 matches 15 of the central bases. The TCR originated in a man aged 50-59 years in good health. CDR3 reads: CASTGTSGRLGYNEQFF. Here is the DNA: TGTGCCAGTACCGGGACTAGCGGGAGGCTGGGCTACAATGAGCAGTTCTTC.